The source of this T cell receptor beta chain is a study of blood T cell repertoires in COVID-19. This CDR3 is built from 14 residues. Germline V lookup: CDR1 SGHVS, CDR2 FQNEAQ. Trimming pared 5 bases from V and 2 bases from J, leaving 10 bases between. Repertoires were generated with immunoSEQ multiplex PCR, while TCRdb's copy carries only in-frame clones and drops some. Counted here are 250,000 to 400,000 clones, around 88% occurring once; the ten biggest clones make up 1.6%. The receptor's source is a woman under 40 with COVID-19, enrolled during active disease. Sequencing was performed on peripheral blood. V usage is TRBV7-8 and J usage is TRBJ1-3; no clear D. CDR3 sequence: CASSPLRAGNTIYF. The CDR3 DNA sequence: TGTGCCAGCAGCCCCCTCCGAGCTGGAAACACCATATATTTT.